This TCR beta chain was recorded in a study of CD8 T cells in Susac syndrome. RNA was extracted with the RNeasy kit, and a quantity of about 0.45 to 1 ug was reverse transcribed using random hexamers. By means of immunoSEQ multiplex PCR, TCR beta CDR3 spanning 54 Vbeta and 13 Jbeta underwent amplification. A single record per CDR3 protein comes from TCRdb applying MiXCR to the immunoSEQ multiplex PCR reads. The sample lists over 130,000 distinct CDR3 sequences; 95% were seen once. CDR3 size: 15 residues. V shed 4 bases and J 4 bases; nucleotides not matched to a gene: 9. CDR1 and CDR2 (germline): LGHDT, YNNKEL (reference sequence).

Sequenced input: CD4+ T cells from PBMCs. The sequence was collected from a human donor with Susac syndrome. The chain couples TRBV3-1 to TRBJ1-2; 7 positions agree with TRBD1. CDR3 in DNA: TGTGCCAGCAGCCCCTCCTTCGGGACAGTCTATGGCTACACCTTC. This encodes CASSPSFGTVYGYTF.